Shown below are 27 T cell receptor beta chains from a single sample sequenced in a study of OX40 agonist ivuxolimab in advanced cancers. Assay: immunoSEQ multiplex PCR; the TCRdb copy retains only in-frame clones and omits some. Among 70,000 to 85,000 clones listed, approximately 86% were seen once. Sequenced material: CD4+ or CD8+ T cells sorted from blood, taken in a trial of the OX40 agonist ivuxolimab. The receptors here all came from an adult with an advanced solid tumor such as melanoma, head and neck, liver or kidney cancer.

The gene calls are TRBV6-5 and TRBJ2-3; D uncertain. CDR3 length equals 15 residues. The germline CDR1 and CDR2 sequences are MNHEY and SVGAGI. Trimming stripped 2 bases from V and 2 bases from J, with 11 bases between. CDR3 in amino acids: CASSYRAAATDTQYF. In nucleotides, the CDR3 is TGTGCCAGCAGTTACCGGGCAGCAGCCACAGATACGCAGTATTTT.

The genes are TRBV5-6 and TRBJ2-7; no clear D. The length of the CDR3 is 12 residues. The V gene's germline CDR1 is SGHDT and CDR2 YYEEEE. Trimming pared 3 bases from V and 7 bases from J, leaving 11 bases between. CDR3 in amino acids: CASSSLLGEQYF. CDR3 nucleotide sequence: TGTGCCAGCAGCTCCCTCCTAGGGGAGCAGTACTTC. The variable domain in full, completed from reference TRBV5-6 and TRBJ2-7, reads DAGVTQSPTHLIKTRGQQVTLRCSPKSGHDTVSWYQQALGQGPQFIFQYYEEEERQRGNFPDRFSGHQFPNYSSELNVNALLLGDSALYLCASSSLLGEQYFGPGTRLTVT.

This sequence joins TRBV6-1 and TRBJ1-5, with unresolved D. The CDR3 spans 13 residues. The ends were cut back, 1 base at V and 6 bases at J, with 7 bases in the middle. Germline V gene sequence: CDR1 MNHNS, CDR2 SASEGT. This CDR3 reads CASSEEDGQPQHF. CDR3 nucleotide sequence: TGTGCCAGCAGTGAAGAGGATGGTCAGCCCCAGCATTTT.

Turning to this clone: This sample also contains other DNA sequences that code for the same CDR3. This rearrangement joins TRBV12-5 to TRBJ1-5; no clear D gene. Trimming shortened V by 1 base and J by 3 bases, and 7 bases separated the two germline ends. Germline V gene data show CDR1 as LGHNT and CDR2 as FRNRAP. The CDR3 has 14 amino acids. CDR3 protein: CASGLGPSNQPQHF. In DNA, the CDR3 is TGTGCTAGTGGTTTGGGGCCCTCCAATCAGCCCCAGCATTTT.

This clone was seen more than once but under ten times. The gene calls are TRBV7-2 and TRBJ2-7, with D perhaps TRBD1 (6 bases). V was clipped by 3 bases and J by 7 bases, with 16 bases between them. This CDR3 has 14 amino acids. Germline values: CDR1 SGHTA, CDR2 FQGNSA. CDR3 sequence reads: CASSFGTRRGEQYF. In DNA, the CDR3 is TGTGCCAGCAGCTTTGGGACACGGCGAGGGGAGCAGTACTTC.

The genes are TRBV30 and TRBJ1-5; tentatively, D is TRBD1 (5 bases). The V end lost 2 bases, the J end lost 4 bases, and 15 bases lay between the germline ends. The V gene's germline CDR1 is GTSNPN and CDR2 SVGIG (reference sequence). The CDR3 length is 15 residues. The CDR3 loop is CAWSRPRGPNQPQHF. CDR3 nucleotide sequence: TGTGCCTGGAGTAGGCCCCGGGGACCTAATCAGCCCCAGCATTTT.

This sequence joins TRBV5-6 and TRBJ2-7; 12 bases are a match to TRBD1. V gave up 3 bases and J gave up 5 bases; unmatched junction bases: 15. This CDR3 is 18 amino acids long. Germline V gene data show CDR1 as SGHDT and CDR2 as YYEEEE. The chain's CDR3 is CASSSLFWSGTGGHEQYF. The CDR3 DNA is TGTGCCAGCAGCTCGCTGTTTTGGAGCGGGACAGGGGGCCACGAGCAGTACTTC.

This rearrangement joins TRBV11-3 to TRBJ2-1; D unresolved. Germline values: CDR1 SGHNT, CDR2 YENEEA. The CDR3 is 13 amino acids. Trimming left V 4 bases short and J 4 bases short, with 8 bases between. The CDR3 DNA sequence: TGTGCCAGCAGCTCCTGGGCATACAATGAGCAGTTCTTC. Encoded protein: CASSSWAYNEQFF.

This chain connects TRBV7-8 to TRBJ2-7; a weak D match, TRBD2 (6 bases). Germline V gene data show CDR1 as SGHVS and CDR2 as FQNEAQ. This CDR3 has 14 residues. Trimming left V 1 base short and J 7 bases short, with 14 bases between. The CDR3 sequence is CASSLGDLTGEQYF. CDR3 sequence (DNA): TGTGCCAGCAGCTTAGGGGACTTGACCGGAGAGCAGTACTTC.

This clone showed up just once. The J gene is TRBJ1-1, the V gene TRBV5-1; D gene ambiguous. This CDR3 spans 13 amino acids. Trimming took off 4 bases at V and 2 bases at J, with 9 bases between the two ends. Germline V gene sequence: CDR1 SGHRS, CDR2 YFSETQ. The CDR3 spells CASSGIRNTEAFF. DNA for the CDR3: TGCGCCAGCAGCGGAATCAGAAACACTGAAGCTTTCTTT.

The rearrangement links TRBV27 to TRBJ1-5; D not certain. The ends were cut back, 6 bases at V and 6 bases at J, with 12 bases in the middle. Looked up from germline, CDR1 is MNHEY and CDR2 is SMNVEV (reference sequence). The CDR3 contains 13 residues. The DNA for the CDR3 is TGTGCCAGCAGGATGGATTTAGCTCAGCCCCAGCATTTT. Translation gives CASRMDLAQPQHF.

This chain links TRBV20-1 with TRBJ1-2, with TRBD1 identical over 8 bases. In germline, CDR1 is DFQATT, CDR2 SNEGSKA (reference sequence). The CDR3 consists of 11 residues. Trimming at V came to 8 bases and at J to 4 bases, leaving 3 bases not matched to a gene. The CDR3: CSSGQAYGYTF. The CDR3 DNA is TGCAGTTCGGGACAGGCCTATGGCTACACCTTC.

The genes are TRBV18 and TRBJ2-5; a weak D match, TRBD1 (5 bases). Germline CDR1 KGHSH, CDR2 LQKENI. This CDR3 comprises 14 residues. Trimming removed 3 bases at V and 4 bases at J, with 12 bases between. The chain's CDR3 is CASSPLGQGETQYF. The CDR3 DNA follows: TGTGCCAGCTCACCCTTGGGGCAGGGAGAGACCCAGTACTTC.

The chain carries TRBV28 and TRBJ2-5; no definite D call. Germline values: CDR1 MDHEN, CDR2 SYDVKM. V gave up 4 bases and J gave up 5 bases, with 5 bases separating them. This CDR3 has 11 amino acids. In DNA form, the CDR3 reads TGTGCCAGCAGTTATAGGGAGACCCAGTACTTC. Amino acid sequence: CASSYRETQYF.

The chain employs TRBV7-6 and TRBJ2-3; a possible D gene is TRBD1 (6 bases). The CDR3 runs 13 residues. CDR1 is SGHVS and CDR2 is FNYEAQ in the germline V gene. Trimming pared 5 bases from V and 2 bases from J, leaving 8 bases between. The CDR3 sequence: CASSPGDTDTQYF. The DNA of the CDR3 is TGTGCCAGCAGCCCAGGGGACACAGATACGCAGTATTTT.

The CDR3 coding sequence is TGTGCCAGCAGCTTGTCAGGGGGGAGAACTGAAGCTTTCTTT. It encodes CASSLSGGRTEAFF. V gene TRBV5-4 combines with J gene TRBJ1-1, with 7 bases lining up with TRBD1. V shed 1 base and J 5 bases; nucleotides not matched to a gene: 5. Germline V gives CDR1 SGHNT, CDR2 YYREEE (reference sequence). The CDR3 is made up of 14 amino acids.

A single count supports this clone. The chain links TRBV29-1 to TRBJ1-6; D ambiguous. Germline assignment: CDR1 SQVTM and CDR2 ANQGSEA. Trimming stripped 5 bases from V and 6 bases from J, with 20 bases between. The CDR3 is 16 residues long. CDR3 sequence reads: CSVPRKSGSPNSPLHF. In DNA, the CDR3 is TGCAGCGTTCCCCGTAAATCCGGCTCACCTAATTCACCCCTCCACTTT.

The rearrangement links TRBV29-1 to TRBJ1-5; 9 bases are shared with TRBD1. The CDR3 is 13 residues long. Germline CDR1 SQVTM, CDR2 ANQGSEA. V trimming: 5 bases; J trimming: 3 bases; junction bases outside the gene matches: 2. CDR3 sequence reads: CSVRDRDNQPQHF. The DNA for the CDR3 is TGCAGCGTTCGGGACAGGGACAATCAGCCCCAGCATTTT.

This chain uses TRBV19 with TRBJ1-1; 7 positions match TRBD1. The germline gives CDR1 LNHDA, CDR2 SQIVND (reference sequence). The CDR3 consists of 15 residues. V gave up 7 bases and J gave up 0 bases; unmatched junction bases: 8. The CDR3 nucleotides are TGTGCCAGTACTCTGGGGGACAGTATGAACACTGAAGCTTTCTTT. As protein: CASTLGDSMNTEAFF.

V is TRBV19 and J is TRBJ1-4; D is uncertain. Between the trimmed V and J ends, which lost 5 bases and 10 bases, there was a span of 11 bases. Germline V lookup: CDR1 LNHDA, CDR2 SQIVND (reference sequence). The CDR3 has 12 residues. CDR3 residues: CASSVLMGKLFF. The CDR3 bases are TGTGCCAGTAGTGTACTGATGGGAAAACTGTTTTTT.

This chain connects TRBV15 to TRBJ2-5; 7 bases align to TRBD2. Germline-derived CDR1 and CDR2 are LNHNV and YYDKDF (reference sequence). The ends lost 0 bases at V and 2 bases at J; junction bases unmatched: 6. The CDR3 spans 16 residues. The CDR3 DNA follows: TGTGCCACCAGCAGAGATCGTGGGGACTATCAAGAGACCCAGTACTTC. Protein sequence: CATSRDRGDYQETQYF.

The V call is TRBV7-3, the J call TRBJ2-5; tentative D call: TRBD2 (5 bases). Trimming took 5 bases from V and 2 from J, leaving 15 bases between them. Germline V gene sequence: CDR1 SGHTA, CDR2 FQGTGA. This CDR3 is built from 15 residues. CDR3 protein: CASSTQGGPQETQYF. As DNA, the CDR3 is TGTGCCAGCAGCACCCAAGGCGGGCCTCAAGAGACCCAGTACTTC.

V is TRBV6-1 and J is TRBJ1-1; TRBD1 is a possible D gene (6 bases). Germline loops: CDR1 MNHNS, CDR2 SASEGT. The CDR3 sequence is 13 residues long. The ends were cut back, 6 bases at V and 1 base at J, with 9 bases in the middle. This CDR3 is CASRKTGNTEAFF. In nucleotides, the CDR3 is TGTGCCAGCAGAAAGACAGGGAACACTGAAGCTTTCTTT.

This clone was found once. V and J are TRBV10-3 and TRBJ2-1; maybe TRBD2 (6 bases). Germline-derived CDR1 and CDR2 are ENHRY and SYGVKD. Trimming pared 11 bases from V and 4 bases from J, leaving 15 bases between. The CDR3 runs to 13 residues. The DNA of the CDR3 is TGTGCCGTCCGGGACTCAGGGTACAATGAGCAGTTCTTC. It translates to CAVRDSGYNEQFF.

The V and J genes are TRBV28 and TRBJ1-1, with no clear D. The V end was cut by 2 bases, the J end by 0 bases, with 13 bases between. The germline V gene has CDR1 MDHEN and CDR2 SYDVKM. This CDR3 comprises 16 residues. CDR3 coding DNA: TGTGCCAGCAGTTTAGCGGATGGGAGGCTGAACACTGAAGCTTTCTTT. Its translation: CASSLADGRLNTEAFF.

The J gene is TRBJ1-1, the V gene TRBV14, with 10 bases identical to TRBD1. CDR1 is SGHDN and CDR2 is FVKESK in the germline V gene. Germline trimming cut 7 bases from V and 7 bases from J; bases unmatched to any gene: 9. The CDR3 runs 14 residues. CDR3 nucleotide sequence: TGTGCCAGCACCTCTGCCGGGACAGGGGTTGAAGCTTTCTTT. Encoded protein: CASTSAGTGVEAFF.

V usage is TRBV6-1 and J usage is TRBJ1-5; TRBD1 matches at 8 bases. The CDR3 extends over 14 amino acids. V lost 8 bases to trimming and J lost 2 bases; unmatched junction nucleotides: 5. Germline assignment: CDR1 MNHNS and CDR2 SASEGT. CDR3 sequence: CASDRGRGNQPQHF. The CDR3 DNA is TGTGCCAGCGACAGGGGAAGGGGCAATCAGCCCCAGCATTTT.